This T cell receptor beta chain was identified during a study of CD8+ T cells in alopecia areata. Findings of the study overall: Higher clonality than in normal scalp was seen in lesional scalp, especially alopecia totalis/universalis.

The study team obtained lesional scalp punch biopsies and peripheral blood from alopecia areata patients. Both CD4+ and CD8+ T cells were separated by sorting PBMCs. As for this clone: Its specificity is unknown.

cDNA reverse transcribed from extracted RNA served as the sequencing template. The table came from immunoSEQ multiplex PCR; TCRdb's copy has only in-frame clones and leaves some out. The table lists 120,000 or so clones, about 46% of them singletons. Germline trimming cut 7 bases from V and 3 bases from J; bases unmatched to any gene: 4. Per the germline V gene, CDR1 is SNHLY and CDR2 is FYNNEI. The CDR3 has 15 residues. The sequenced sample consisted of NKG2D-low CD8+ T cells sorted from blood. The sequence derives from a human donor with alopecia areata. The J gene is TRBJ2-3, the V gene TRBV2, with 13 bases matching TRBD2. CDR3 loop: CASTEGLAGTDTQYF. The CDR3 DNA sequence: TGTGCCAGCACCGAGGGACTAGCGGGGACAGATACGCAGTATTTT. Together with reference TRBV2 and TRBJ2-3, the CDR3 gives the full variable domain: EPEVTQTPSHQVTQMGQEVILRCVPISNHLYFYWYRQILGQKVEFLVSFYNNEISEKSEIFDDQFSVERPDGSNFTLKIRSTKLEDSAMYFCASTEGLAGTDTQYFGPGTRLTVL.